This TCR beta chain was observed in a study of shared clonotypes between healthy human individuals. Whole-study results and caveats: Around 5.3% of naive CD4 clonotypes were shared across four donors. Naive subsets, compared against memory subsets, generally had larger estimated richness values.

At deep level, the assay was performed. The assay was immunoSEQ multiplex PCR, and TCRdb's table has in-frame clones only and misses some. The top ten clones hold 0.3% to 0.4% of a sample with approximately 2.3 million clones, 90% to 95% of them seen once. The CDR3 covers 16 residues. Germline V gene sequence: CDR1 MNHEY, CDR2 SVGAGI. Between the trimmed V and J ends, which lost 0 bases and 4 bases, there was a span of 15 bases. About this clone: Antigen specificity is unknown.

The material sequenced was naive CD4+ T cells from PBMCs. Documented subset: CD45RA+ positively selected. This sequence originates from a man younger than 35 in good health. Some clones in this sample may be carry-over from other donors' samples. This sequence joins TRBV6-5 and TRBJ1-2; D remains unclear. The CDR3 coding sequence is TGTGCCAGCAGTTACTCTCGCGCCACCGCCGGCTATGGCTACACCTTC. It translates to CASSYSRATAGYGYTF.